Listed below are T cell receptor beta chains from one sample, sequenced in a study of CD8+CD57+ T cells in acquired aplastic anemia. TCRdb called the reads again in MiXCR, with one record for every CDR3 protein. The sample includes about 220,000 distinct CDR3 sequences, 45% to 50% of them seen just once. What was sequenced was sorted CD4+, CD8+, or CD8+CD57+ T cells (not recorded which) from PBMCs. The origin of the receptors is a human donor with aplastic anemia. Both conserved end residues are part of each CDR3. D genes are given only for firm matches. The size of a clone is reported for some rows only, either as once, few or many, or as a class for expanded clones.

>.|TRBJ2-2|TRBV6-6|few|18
CATQTGTETDWNTGELFF
TGTGCCACCCAGACCGGGACCGAGACCGATTGGAACACCGGGGAGCTGTTTTTT
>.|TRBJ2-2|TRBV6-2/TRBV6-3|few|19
CASSTLRTPRRSGTGELFF
TGTGCCAGCAGTACCCTTCGGACACCGCGCCGCTCGGGGACCGGGGAGCTGTTTTTT
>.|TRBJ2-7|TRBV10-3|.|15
CASSLYGRSAAEQYF
TGTGCCAGCAGCCTTTATGGGCGCAGCGCGGCCGAGCAGTACTTC
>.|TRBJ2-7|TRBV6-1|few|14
CASSETRVLAEQYF
TGTGCCAGCAGTGAGACCCGGGTTTTGGCCGAGCAGTACTTC
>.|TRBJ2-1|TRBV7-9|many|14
CASSLAIRVAEQFF
TGTGCCAGCAGCTTAGCTATCAGGGTGGCTGAGCAGTTCTTC
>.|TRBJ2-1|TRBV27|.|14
CASSLGRGSYEQFF
TGTGCCAGCAGTTTAGGCAGGGGCTCCTACGAGCAGTTCTTC
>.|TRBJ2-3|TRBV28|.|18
CASSFHSKLRQFTDTQYF
TGTGCCAGCAGTTTCCACTCCAAACTCCGACAATTCACAGATACGCAGTATTTT
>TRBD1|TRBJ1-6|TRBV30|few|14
CAWSQGTGDSPLHF
TGTGCCTGGAGTCAGGGGACAGGCGATTCACCCCTCCACTTT
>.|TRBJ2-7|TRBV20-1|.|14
CSASSFGAGYEQYF
TGCAGTGCCAGCAGTTTCGGAGCGGGCTACGAGCAGTACTTC
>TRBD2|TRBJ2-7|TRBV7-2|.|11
CASSFGGFEYF
TGTGCCAGCAGCTTCGGGGGGTTCGAGTACTTC
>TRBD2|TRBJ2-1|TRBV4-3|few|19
CASSPSPTSGGLFYNEQFF
TGCGCCAGCAGCCCGAGCCCGACTAGCGGGGGCCTTTTCTACAATGAGCAGTTCTTC
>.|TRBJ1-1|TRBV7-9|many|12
CASSLRTEEAFF
TGTGCCAGCAGCTTGAGGACCGAGGAAGCTTTCTTT
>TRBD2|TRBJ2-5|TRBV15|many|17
CATSRDVAGAFKETQYF
TGTGCCACCAGCAGAGACGTAGCGGGAGCCTTTAAGGAGACCCAGTACTTC
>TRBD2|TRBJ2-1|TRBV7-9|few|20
CASSSPASIEAGNAYNEQFF
TGTGCCAGCAGCTCCCCCGCGTCGATCGAAGCGGGAAACGCCTACAATGAGCAGTTCTTC
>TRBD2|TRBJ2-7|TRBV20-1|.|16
CSARDVGGGETGEQYF
TGCAGTGCTAGAGATGTTGGCGGGGGGGAAACCGGGGAGCAGTACTTC
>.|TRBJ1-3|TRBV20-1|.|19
CSAIDGSIQGLFSGNTIYF
TGCAGTGCTATAGACGGGTCTATCCAGGGATTATTCTCTGGAAACACCATATATTTT
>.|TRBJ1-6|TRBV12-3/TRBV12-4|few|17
CASRGFEEGSYNSPLHF
TGTGCCAGCAGGGGTTTCGAAGAGGGCTCCTATAATTCACCCCTCCACTTT
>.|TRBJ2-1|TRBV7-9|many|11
CASSTNNEQFF
TGTGCCAGCAGCACCAACAATGAGCAGTTCTTC
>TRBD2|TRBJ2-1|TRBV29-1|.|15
CSVGSGGPRDNEQFF
TGCAGCGTTGGTAGCGGGGGGCCTCGTGACAATGAACAGTTCTTC
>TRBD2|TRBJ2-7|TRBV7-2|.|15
CASSPSGLVIYEQYF
TGTGCCAGCAGCCCAAGCGGACTAGTCATCTACGAGCAGTACTTC
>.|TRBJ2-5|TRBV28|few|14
CASTAVDGGETQYF
TGTGCCAGCACGGCAGTTGATGGGGGAGAGACCCAGTACTTC
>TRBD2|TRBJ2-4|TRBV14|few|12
CASSQGVAGQYF
TGTGCCAGCAGCCAAGGGGTAGCGGGGCAGTACTTC
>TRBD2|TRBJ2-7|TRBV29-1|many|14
CSVERLAGTYEQYF
TGCAGCGTTGAACGGCTAGCGGGCACCTACGAGCAGTACTTC
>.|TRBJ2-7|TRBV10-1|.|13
CASRDRTAYEQYF
TGCGCCAGCAGAGACAGGACCGCCTACGAGCAGTACTTC
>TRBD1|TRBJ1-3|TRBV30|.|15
CAWSKPGQIRNTIYF
TGTGCCTGGAGTAAACCGGGACAGATTAGAAACACCATATATTTT
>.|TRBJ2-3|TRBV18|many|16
CASSNTRNWRADTQYF
TGTGCCAGCTCCAACACCCGAAACTGGCGTGCAGATACGCAGTATTTT
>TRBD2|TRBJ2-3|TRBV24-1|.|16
CATSVATSGVSDTQYF
TGTGCCACCAGTGTCGCGACTAGCGGGGTGTCAGATACGCAGTATTTT
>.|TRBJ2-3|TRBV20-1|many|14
CSALTFFGADTQYF
TGCAGTGCTCTTACCTTCTTCGGGGCAGATACGCAGTATTTT
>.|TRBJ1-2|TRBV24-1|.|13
CATSEDSYYGYTF
TGTGCCACCAGTGAAGACAGTTACTATGGCTACACCTTC
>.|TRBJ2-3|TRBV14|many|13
CASSQEGADTQYF
TGTGCCAGCAGCCAAGAGGGGGCGGACACGCAGTATTTT